The subject of this entry is one T cell receptor (beta chain). Sequencing used immunoSEQ multiplex PCR; TCRdb keeps in-frame clones, though not all of them. The table lists around 20,000 clones, under 90% of them singletons, with roughly 9.6% in the top ten. These data belong to a study of T cell changes during pregnancy in multiple sclerosis. From germline, CDR1 is LNHDA and CDR2 SQIVND (reference sequence). Trimming removed 7 bases from V and 1 base from J; junction bases left unmatched: 17. CDR3 length equals 19 residues. The receptor's source is a female donor with multiple sclerosis, enrolled in a pregnancy study. Specimen: CD8+ T cells from peripheral blood mononuclear cells, collected after pregnancy. This rearrangement joins TRBV19 to TRBJ2-3; the match to TRBD2 covers 10 bases. The CDR3 DNA follows: TGTGCCAGTACCACGGGACACGTGATAGGACTAGCGGGCACAGATACGCAGTATTTT. It codes for CASTTGHVIGLAGTDTQYF.